This T cell receptor (beta chain) appears in the sequencing data of a study of vaccination and CD4 T cells after COVID-19. Looking at the study overall: A positive SARS-CoV-2 nasal swab PCR result was recorded for each convalescent patient; about 9 were mild and one severe. Every culture used as a control got a CEFX pool, an HIV-1 Nef pool, or no peptide.

The V and J ends lost 4 bases and 5 bases respectively, with 9 bases between them. Germline assignment: CDR1 SNHLY and CDR2 FYNNEI. The length of the CDR3 is 13 residues. Points from the study as a whole: Early timepoints after natural infection were not analyzed in these convalescent patients.

Note on this clonotype: Its antigen remains unidentified.

The Oncomine TCR Beta short-read assay was applied to DNA of cultured CD4+ T cells. TCRdb reanalysed the PCR reads using MiXCR and keeps one entry per CDR3 protein. The sample holds about 16,000 distinct CDR3 sequences, about 56% seen once. Documented treatment: roughly 10-day PBMC culture with coronavirus spike peptide pools or control peptides (ViraFEST assay). Fresh replacement IL-2 medium substituted for half the medium on days 3 and 7. This chain links TRBV2 with TRBJ1-5; no definite D call. Specimen: CD4+ T cells from blood, cultured in vitro, collected before SARS-CoV-2 vaccination. The receptor was derived from a human donor who had recovered from COVID-19. CDR3 amino acids: CASSVNTYQPQHF. In nucleotides, the CDR3 is TGTGCCAGCAGTGTAAACACCTATCAGCCCCAGCATTTT.